This T cell receptor (beta chain) originates from a study of OX40 agonist ivuxolimab in advanced cancers. On the study more broadly: Dose-escalation patients were diagnosed with hepatocellular carcinoma, melanoma, renal cell cancer or head and neck cancer. Those enrolled were roughly 80% male, with a mean age of around 60 years and ages from roughly 20 to 85. General study points: Relative to CD4+ cells, CD8+ T cells on average had more expanded clones.

The study sampled blood at baseline, cycle 4 day 1, and cycle 7 day 1. From germline, CDR1 is LNHDA and CDR2 SQIVND (reference sequence). This CDR3 contains 12 residues. The V segment lost 9 bases and the J segment 8 bases; nucleotides outside the gene matches: 8. This table comes from immunoSEQ multiplex PCR, and its TCRdb copy is limited to in-frame clones, with some not included. The table records some 68,000 clones, over 70% of them present only once. Comment on this clone: Its target is unknown.

The chain is built from TRBV19 and TRBJ1-2; TRBD1 matches at 8 bases. This sample comprised CD4+ or CD8+ T cells sorted from blood, obtained in a trial of the OX40 agonist ivuxolimab. The TCR sequence derives from an adult with an advanced solid tumor such as melanoma, head and neck, liver or kidney cancer. The DNA of the CDR3 is TGTGCCAGGTATCCAGGGGGCGAAGGCTACACCTTC. This encodes CARYPGGEGYTF.